This passage covers 6 T cell receptor beta chains from one sample sequenced in a study of spatial heterogeneity in lung cancer. Broader study findings: Tumor mutation counts were tracked by expanded intratumoral alpha and beta TCR counts.

No antigen has been assigned to these receptors. TCRdb reprocessed the 5' RACE reads via MiXCR and lists one record per CDR3 protein. The data show about 11,000 distinct CDR3 sequences, approximately 8% seen once. Time point reported: sample taken at primary tumor resection. The source was lung tumor tissue, collected at surgery. All receptors come from a female donor with early-stage non-small cell lung cancer.

This clonotype was observed a few times. The chain employs TRBV10-3 and TRBJ1-2, with D maybe TRBD1 (5 bases). The V and J ends lost 7 bases and 1 base respectively, with 13 bases between them. The germline gives CDR1 ENHRY, CDR2 SYGVKD. The CDR3 covers 14 residues. The DNA of the CDR3 is TGTGCCATCACCCCCGGGGGGGATAACTATGGCTACACCTTC. Protein sequence: CAITPGGDNYGYTF.

In this sample, this clonotype turned up many times. The chain joins TRBV27 to TRBJ1-3; D not certain. The CDR3 has 12 residues. Germline CDR1 reads MNHEY; CDR2 reads SMNVEV (reference sequence). The germline V and J ends were trimmed by 3 bases and 0 bases, with 0 bases remaining between them. The CDR3 DNA is TGTGCCAGCAGTTTCTCTGGAAACACCATATATTTT. It encodes CASSFSGNTIYF.

This clonotype was counted ten times or more. This rearrangement joins TRBV20-1 to TRBJ2-1, with 12 positions matching TRBD2. With V trimmed by 3 bases and J by 4 bases, 4 bases remained unmatched. Per germline, CDR1 DFQATT and CDR2 SNEGSKA (reference sequence). CDR3 length: 15 residues. DNA of the CDR3: TGCAGTGCTAGTGAAACTAGCGGGGGGTACAATGAGCAGTTCTTC. This encodes CSASETSGGYNEQFF.

Ten or more counts support this clonotype. CDR3 DNA: TGTGCCAGCAGCTTAGCCCGACTCGGGGGGGGTGAAAAACTGTTTTTT. This gives the protein CASSLARLGGGEKLFF. The chain combines TRBV7-2 with TRBJ1-4; weak D call: TRBD1 (5 bases). This CDR3 is 16 amino acids long. Trimming took off 0 bases at V and 7 bases at J, with 15 bases between the two ends. Per germline, CDR1 SGHTA and CDR2 FQGNSA.

The rearrangement joins TRBV5-1 to TRBJ1-4; D uncertain. V dropped 0 bases and J dropped 3 bases, with 6 bases sitting between them. CDR1 and CDR2 (germline): SGHRS, YFSETQ. The CDR3 consists of 14 residues. CDR3 residues: CASSLGLANEKLFF. The CDR3 nucleotides are TGCGCCAGCAGCTTGGGGCTTGCTAATGAAAAACTGTTTTTT. Using reference TRBV5-1 and TRBJ1-4 for the parts outside the CDR3, the full variable domain is KAGVTQTPRYLIKTRGQQVTLSCSPISGHRSVSWYQQTPGQGLQFLFEYFSETQRNKGNFPGRFSGRQFSNSRSEMNVSTLELGDSALYLCASSLGLANEKLFFGSGTQLSVL.

There are a few counts of this clonotype. The rearrangement links TRBV6-1 to TRBJ1-6; tentatively, D is TRBD1 (6 bases). V was shortened by 4 bases and J by 2 bases, with 6 bases between the two germline ends. Germline V gene lookup returns CDR1 MNHNS and CDR2 SASEGT. This CDR3 contains 14 residues. The CDR3 loop is CASSGQAYNSPLHF. The CDR3 DNA follows: TGTGCCAGCAGTGGACAGGCCTATAATTCACCCCTCCACTTT.